A selection of T cell receptor beta chains follows, all from one sample in a study of metastatic and nonmetastatic thyroid tumors. With MiXCR, TCRdb called clones anew from the PCR reads. Of around 19,000 clones listed, roughly 15% are singletons. Sequencing was carried out using tumor tissue. The receptors shown here come from a female donor with papillary thyroid cancer or a benign thyroid nodule (not recorded which). Some clones in this sample may be carry-over from other donors' samples. Each CDR3 is given with its conserved first and last residue. The D gene is left open where the match is weak. Rows give clone size only sometimes, using once, few, many, or a class for an expanded clone.

d_call | j_call | clone_size | v_call | cdr3_aa | cdr3_nt
NA | TRBJ2-7 | many | TRBV4-1 | CASSQDSASSYEQYF | TGCGCCAGCAGCCAAGATTCTGCCAGCTCCTACGAGCAGTACTTT
TRBD2 | TRBJ2-3 | many | TRBV18 | CASSPAGASTDTQYF | TGTGCCAGCTCACCAGCGGGAGCTAGCACAGATACGCAGTATTTT
NA | TRBJ2-2 | NA | TRBV7-2 | CASILWRGTGELFF | TGTGCCAGCATCCTGTGGAGGGGCACCGGGGAGCTGTTTTTT
TRBD1 | TRBJ1-2 | many | TRBV5-4 | CASSIDRGLFGYTF | TGTGCCAGTTCTATTGACAGGGGGCTGTTTGGCTACACCTTC
NA | TRBJ2-1 | NA | TRBV7-8 | CGGSLAAAYNEQFF | TGTGGCGGCAGCTTAGCGGCGGCCTACAATGAGCAGTTCTTC
TRBD2 | TRBJ2-7 | many | TRBV7-2 | CASSLGGSSGEQYF | TGTGCCAGCAGCTTAGGCGGGAGCAGTGGGGAGCAGTACTTC
TRBD2 | TRBJ2-1 | NA | TRBV7-6 | CASSLALPSGVNNEQFF | TGTGCCAGCAGCTTAGCGTTGCCTAGCGGGGTCAACAATGAGCAGTTCTTC
NA | TRBJ2-5 | many | TRBV7-6 | CASSLRGETQYF | TGTGCCAGCAGCTTACGAGGAGAGACCCAGTACTTC
TRBD2 | TRBJ2-1 | NA | TRBV5-1 | CASSVLGLAGAEGEQFF | TGCGCCAGCAGCGTGTTAGGACTAGCGGGCGCCGAAGGTGAGCAGTTCTTC
NA | TRBJ1-5 | few | TRBV19 | CASSMMFGNQPQHF | TGTGCCAGTAGTATGATGTTCGGCAATCAGCCCCAGCATTTT
TRBD2 | TRBJ2-3 | NA | TRBV5-1 | CASSLGLAGSTDTQYF | TGCGCCAGCAGCTTGGGACTAGCGGGCAGCACAGATACGCAGTATTTT
NA | TRBJ1-2 | many | TRBV3-1 | CASSHEGGTYTF | TGTGCCAGCAGCCACGAGGGCGGGACCTACACCTTC
TRBD1 | TRBJ2-7 | many | TRBV5-1 | CASSLVLGQGIEQYF | TGCGCCAGCAGCTTGGTCTTGGGACAGGGAATCGAGCAGTACTTC
NA | TRBJ1-5 | many | TRBV2 | CASIDSQGRAQHF | TGTGCCAGCATCGACTCACAGGGAAGGGCCCAGCATTTT
NA | TRBJ1-6 | once | TRBV11-2 | CASSWSTGLGYNSPLHF | TGTGCCAGCAGCTGGTCAACAGGTCTGGGCTATAATTCACCCCTCCACTTT
TRBD2 | TRBJ2-2 | NA | TRBV11-3 | CASSPGATSGTGELFF | TGTGCCAGCAGCCCAGGAGCGACTAGCGGTACCGGGGAGCTGTTTTTT
NA | TRBJ1-5 | NA | TRBV19 | CASSIGTLKRQPQHF | TGTGCCAGTAGTATAGGGACTTTGAAGAGGCAGCCCCAGCATTTT
NA | TRBJ2-7 | NA | TRBV9 | CASSAWDIGNYEQYF | TGTGCCAGCAGCGCCTGGGACATTGGGAACTACGAGCAGTACTTC
NA | TRBJ2-7 | medium-sized | TRBV27 | CASSLGVEQYF | TGTGCCAGCAGTTTAGGGGTTGAGCAGTACTTC
NA | TRBJ1-3 | many | TRBV6-1 | CASSPYGRIGNTIYF | TGTGCCAGCAGCCCCTACGGTAGAATCGGAAACACCATATATTTT
TRBD1 | TRBJ1-4 | medium-sized | TRBV28 | CASSLDGTGNEKLFF | TGTGCCAGCAGTTTAGACGGGACAGGGAATGAAAAACTGTTTTTT
TRBD1 | TRBJ1-2 | medium-sized | TRBV28 | CASTSGTGGIYGYTF | TGTGCCAGCACCTCCGGGACAGGGGGCATCTATGGCTACACCTTC
NA | TRBJ2-3 | many | TRBV5-8 | CASTPEGLTTDTQYF | TGTGCCAGCACCCCAGAGGGTCTCACCACAGATACGCAGTATTTT
NA | TRBJ1-1 | many | TRBV27 | CASPPEGISTGAFF | TGTGCCAGCCCCCCCGAGGGGATCAGCACTGGAGCTTTCTTT
NA | TRBJ2-4 | many | TRBV20-1 | CSALRGRGDIQYF | TGCAGTGCCTTAAGGGGCAGGGGAGACATTCAGTACTTC
NA | TRBJ2-1 | many | TRBV5-4 | CASSLGRGPYNEQFF | TGTGCCAGCAGCTTGGGGCGGGGCCCCTACAATGAGCAGTTCTTC
TRBD1 | TRBJ1-2 | many | TRBV28 | CATRGGGRTNYGYTF | TGTGCCACCAGGGGGGGGGGACGGACTAACTATGGCTACACCTTC
NA | TRBJ2-2 | few | TRBV5-4 | CASSLGAGTGELFF | TGTGCCAGCAGCTTGGGAGCCGGAACCGGGGAGCTGTTTTTT
NA | TRBJ2-7 | medium-sized | TRBV15 | CATSREGASTYEQYF | TGTGCCACCAGCAGAGAGGGGGCGTCTACCTACGAGCAGTACTTC
NA | TRBJ2-1 | many | TRBV20-1 | CSARRTNIDEQFF | TGCAGTGCTAGAAGGACAAATATCGATGAGCAGTTCTTC
TRBD1 | TRBJ1-4 | many | TRBV20-1 | CSARDRSSEKLFF | TGCAGTGCTAGGGACAGGTCGTCGGAAAAACTGTTTTTT
NA | TRBJ1-3 | NA | TRBV12-3/TRBV12-4 | CASSPPGRVSSGNTIYF | TGTGCCAGCAGTCCCCCAGGCAGGGTGTCTTCTGGGAACACCATATATTTT
TRBD2 | TRBJ2-2 | many | TRBV19 | CASSSPGRGTGELFF | TGTGCCAGTAGTTCCCCGGGGAGGGGCACCGGGGAGCTGTTTTTT
TRBD2 | TRBJ2-1 | NA | TRBV20-1 | CSARSGMYYNEQFF | TGCAGTGCTAGGAGCGGGATGTACTACAATGAGCAGTTCTTC
NA | TRBJ1-5 | many | TRBV6-1 | CASSDGYRFSNQPQHF | TGTGCCAGCAGTGACGGCTACAGGTTTAGCAATCAGCCCCAGCATTTT
NA | TRBJ2-7 | NA | TRBV6-1 | CASTGSAYEQYF | TGTGCCAGCACCGGTTCGGCCTACGAGCAGTACTTC
NA | TRBJ1-3 | few | TRBV4-1 | CASSQEDRSGNTIYF | TGCGCCAGCAGCCAAGAAGACAGGTCTGGAAACACCATATATTTT
NA | TRBJ2-7 | few | TRBV6-1 | CSTRVGHLSYEQYF | TGTTCCACCAGGGTGGGGCATTTATCCTACGAGCAGTACTTC
NA | TRBJ1-3 | many | TRBV20-1 | CSAVVFSGNTIYF | TGCAGTGCAGTGGTTTTCTCTGGAAACACCATATATTTT
NA | TRBJ2-2 | NA | TRBV7-8 | CASSTQRNPTFTVELFF | TGTGCCAGCAGCACACAGCGTAATCCGACCTTCACCGTGGAGCTGTTTTTT
NA | TRBJ2-7 | many | TRBV28 | CASSPPPIRYEQYF | TGTGCCAGCAGTCCGCCCCCGATTCGGTACGAGCAGTACTTC
TRBD1 | TRBJ2-6 | medium-sized | TRBV18 | CASSSIPGQGAGANVLTF | TGTGCCAGCTCATCAATCCCGGGACAGGGGGCTGGGGCCAACGTCCTGACTTTC
NA | TRBJ2-1 | many | TRBV2 | CASSVGPSFYNEQFF | TGTGCCAGCAGCGTCGGGCCGAGCTTTTACAATGAGCAGTTCTTC
NA | TRBJ1-4 | many | TRBV20-1 | CSAGAGRNEKLFF | TGCAGTGCTGGCGCAGGGAGGAACGAAAAACTGTTTTTT
NA | TRBJ2-7 | NA | TRBV7-9 | CVSSWSDSYEQYF | TGTGTCAGCAGCTGGTCAGACTCCTACGAGCAGTACTTC
NA | TRBJ1-4 | many | TRBV18 | CASSPGGGGNEKLFF | TGTGCCAGCTCACCGGGCGGAGGCGGGAATGAAAAACTGTTTTTT
TRBD2 | TRBJ2-2 | many | TRBV11-2 | CASSLVASGSGELFF | TGTGCCAGCAGCTTAGTTGCTAGCGGGAGCGGGGAGCTGTTTTTT
TRBD1 | TRBJ2-5 | many | TRBV11-2 | CASSLWTGETQYF | TGTGCCAGCAGCTTATGGACAGGGGAGACCCAGTACTTC
TRBD2 | TRBJ2-7 | medium-sized | TRBV6-2/TRBV6-3 | CATRTSGYEQYF | TGTGCCACCCGGACTAGCGGATACGAGCAGTACTTC